This T cell receptor beta chain was identified in a study of blood T cell repertoires in COVID-19. Overall study context: Researchers got acute and convalescent COVID-19 samples from the United States, Italy and Spain. In each case, the material was cDNA or gDNA derived from T cells, B-cell-depleted T cells, or PBMCs.

In the authors' workflow: Reference gene primer amplification in the assay estimated nucleated cell counts. Only in-frame clones appear in the TCRdb table, and some are missing; sequencing was by immunoSEQ multiplex PCR. V and J calls and clone size are copied from that table; D and trimming were computed from the DNA. Of fewer than 90,000 clones listed, approximately 89% are singletons. Per the germline V gene, CDR1 is SGHDT and CDR2 is YYEEEE. This CDR3 is built from 15 residues. Trimming cost V 0 bases and J 7 bases, with 17 bases left between them. The gene calls are TRBV5-6 and TRBJ2-7, with D maybe TRBD1 (5 bases). The receptor's source is a man in his forties or fifties with active or convalescent COVID-19. The specimen sequenced was peripheral blood. CDR3 nucleotide sequence: TGTGCCAGCAGCTTGGCCAGACAGCTACTACAGGAGCAGTACTTC. Translation: CASSLARQLLQEQYF.